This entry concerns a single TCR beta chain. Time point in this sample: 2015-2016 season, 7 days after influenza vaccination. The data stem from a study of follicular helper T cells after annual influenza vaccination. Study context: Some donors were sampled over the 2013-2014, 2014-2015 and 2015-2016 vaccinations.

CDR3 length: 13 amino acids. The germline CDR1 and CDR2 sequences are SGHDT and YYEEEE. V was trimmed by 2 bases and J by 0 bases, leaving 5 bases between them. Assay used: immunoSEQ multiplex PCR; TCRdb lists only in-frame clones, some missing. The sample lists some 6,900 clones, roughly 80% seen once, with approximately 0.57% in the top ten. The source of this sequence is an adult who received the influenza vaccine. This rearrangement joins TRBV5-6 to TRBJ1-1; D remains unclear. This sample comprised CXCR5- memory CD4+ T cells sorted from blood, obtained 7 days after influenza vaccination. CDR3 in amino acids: CASSFGLNTEAFF. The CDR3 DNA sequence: TGTGCCAGCAGCTTCGGGTTGAACACTGAAGCTTTCTTT.